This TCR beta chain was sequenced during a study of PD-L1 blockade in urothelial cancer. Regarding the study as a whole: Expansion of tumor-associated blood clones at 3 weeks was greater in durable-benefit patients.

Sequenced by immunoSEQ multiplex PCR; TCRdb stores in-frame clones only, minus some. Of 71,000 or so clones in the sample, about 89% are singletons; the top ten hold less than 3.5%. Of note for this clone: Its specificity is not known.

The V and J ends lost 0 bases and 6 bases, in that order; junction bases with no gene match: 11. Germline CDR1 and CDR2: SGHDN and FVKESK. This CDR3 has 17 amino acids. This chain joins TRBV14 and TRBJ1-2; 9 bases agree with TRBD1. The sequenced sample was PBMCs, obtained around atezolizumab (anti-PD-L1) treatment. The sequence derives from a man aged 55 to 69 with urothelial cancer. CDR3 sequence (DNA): TGTGCCAGCAGCCAAGAAGGAGACAGGGGGAATCGAAATGGCTACACCTTC. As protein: CASSQEGDRGNRNGYTF.